These 15 T cell receptor beta chains were all obtained from the same sample, sequenced in a study of cytomegalovirus exposure and HLA in healthy donors. 60 Vbeta and 13 Jbeta primers were used in PCR. Sequencing used immunoSEQ multiplex PCR; TCRdb keeps in-frame clones, though not all of them. Counted here are 78,000 or so clones, around 60% occurring once; the ten biggest clones make up 4.4%. The source material was PBMCs. Every receptor here comes from a male donor in good health and CMV-seropositive.

The chain couples TRBV6-6 to TRBJ1-3; TRBD1 agrees at 9 bases. V dropped 2 bases and J dropped 2; count of bases not matched to a gene: 1. This CDR3 has 15 residues. Per germline, CDR1 MNHNY and CDR2 SVGAGI (reference sequence). The CDR3 DNA reads TGTGCCAGCAGTTACCGGACAGGGGCTGGAAACACCATATATTTT. Its protein is CASSYRTGAGNTIYF.

The chain links TRBV6-9 to TRBJ2-2; 10 bases are a match to TRBD2. The germline CDR1 and CDR2 sequences are MNHGY and SVAAGI. The CDR3 totals 16 residues. V lost 4 bases to trimming and J lost 6 bases; unmatched junction nucleotides: 8. In nucleotides, the CDR3 is TGTGCCAGCAGTTTCCCGCTAGCGGGAGCACCCGGGGAGCTGTTTTTT. Amino acids: CASSFPLAGAPGELFF.

There are a few counts of this clone. The germline gene is not matched at one end of the junction; a read error may be the cause. The chain links TRBV10-3 to TRBJ2-7, with 9 bases aligning to TRBD1. Germline V lookup: CDR1 ENHRY, CDR2 SYGVKD. The CDR3 consists of 14 residues. CDR3 in DNA: TGTGCCATCACTGAGGACAGGGGATTGTACGAGCAGTACTTC. Translation: CAITEDRGLYEQYF.

There are a few counts of this clone. This chain joins TRBV10-2 and TRBJ1-2; 7 bases are shared with TRBD1. The CDR3 loop spans 15 amino acids. Germline trimming cut 6 bases from V and 4 bases from J; bases unmatched to any gene: 11. Germline V lookup: CDR1 WSHSY, CDR2 SAAADI. CDR3 nucleotide sequence: TGCGCCAGCAGCCTAACTCCGGGACAGATCTATGGCTACACCTTC. Protein sequence: CASSLTPGQIYGYTF.

The genes are TRBV7-9 and TRBJ1-1, with TRBD1 matching 8 bases. J gave up 7 bases and V 5 bases, and 6 bases lay outside the gene matches. The CDR3 is 13 residues long. Germline CDR1 and CDR2: SEHNR and FQNEAQ (reference sequence). The CDR3 sequence is CASSTRDRFEAFF. The CDR3 DNA sequence: TGTGCCAGCAGCACCCGGGACAGGTTTGAAGCTTTCTTT.

This clone was observed a single time. The rearrangement uses TRBV29-1 and TRBJ1-2; 7 nucleotides match TRBD1. Germline CDR1 and CDR2: SQVTM and ANQGSEA. There are 14 residues in the CDR3. V was pared by 4 bases and J by 3 bases, with 8 bases of the junction left unmatched. DNA of the CDR3: TGCAGCGTTGTTGTGACAGGGCAGGACTATGGCTACACCTTC. Protein sequence: CSVVVTGQDYGYTF.

The chain employs TRBV27 and TRBJ2-3, with a weak D call TRBD2 (6 bases). The CDR3 is 14 amino acids. Trimming cost V 8 bases and J 2 bases, with 14 bases left between them. Germline lookup yields CDR1 MNHEY and CDR2 SMNVEV (reference sequence). For the CDR3, the DNA is TGTGCCAGCGCATTAGCGGTTTTCACAGATACGCAGTATTTT. Translated: CASALAVFTDTQYF.

The CDR3 sequence is CASSRGQEAFF. The DNA for the CDR3 is TGTGCCAGCAGTCGAGGACAGGAAGCTTTCTTT. J is TRBJ1-1 and V is TRBV28; D might be TRBD1 (6 bases). Looked up from germline, CDR1 is MDHEN and CDR2 is SYDVKM. This CDR3 spans 11 amino acids. V was trimmed by 5 bases and J by 8 bases, leaving 9 bases between them. The variable domain in full, with the rest retrieved from reference TRBV28 and TRBJ1-1, is DVKVTQSSRYLVKRTGEKVFLECVQDMDHENMFWYRQDPGLGLRLIYFSYDVKMKEKGDIPEGYSVSREKKERFSLILESASTNQTSMYLCASSRGQEAFFGQGTRLTVV.

The rearrangement links TRBV9 to TRBJ1-2; D is unresolved. The V gene's germline CDR1 is SGDLS and CDR2 YYNGEE. V shed 1 base and J shed 3 bases, with 13 bases lying between them. This CDR3 comprises 15 residues. The CDR3 nucleotides are TGTGCCAGCAGCGTACTTGGAACAGCGGACTATGGCTACACCTTC. This sequence encodes CASSVLGTADYGYTF. Full variable domain (remainder filled in from reference TRBV9 and TRBJ1-2): DSGVTQTPKHLITATGQRVTLRCSPRSGDLSVYWYQQSLDQGLQFLIQYYNGEERAKGNILERFSAQQFPDLHSELNLSSLELGDSALYFCASSVLGTADYGYTFGSGTRLTVV.

The chain links TRBV6-1 to TRBJ1-6, with 10 bases aligning to TRBD1. The V segment lost 4 bases and the J segment 9 bases; nucleotides outside the gene matches: 3. The CDR3 is 14 amino acids. Per the germline V gene, CDR1 is MNHNS and CDR2 is SASEGT. The CDR3 DNA is TGTGCCAGCAGTGTAGGACAGGGGGGTTCACCCCTCCACTTT. Translated: CASSVGQGGSPLHF.

CDR3 DNA: TGTGCCAGCAGCCTCCGACCGGGGGAAGCTTTCTTT. Translating gives CASSLRPGEAFF. V usage is TRBV7-9 and J usage is TRBJ1-1; D uncertain. This CDR3 has 12 amino acids. Germline CDR1 and CDR2: SEHNR and FQNEAQ (reference sequence). The ends were cut back, 5 bases at V and 8 bases at J, with 12 bases in the middle.

J is TRBJ1-1 and V is TRBV28, with no clear D. Looked up from germline, CDR1 is MDHEN and CDR2 is SYDVKM. Trimming removed 7 bases from V and 4 bases from J, with 7 bases in between. CDR3 length: 11 residues. CDR3 sequence reads: CASIVVTEAFF. Written as DNA, the CDR3 is TGTGCCAGCATCGTAGTCACTGAAGCTTTCTTT. Based on the CDR3 plus reference TRBV28 and TRBJ1-1, the full variable domain is DVKVTQSSRYLVKRTGEKVFLECVQDMDHENMFWYRQDPGLGLRLIYFSYDVKMKEKGDIPEGYSVSREKKERFSLILESASTNQTSMYLCASIVVTEAFFGQGTRLTVV.

The gene calls are TRBV28 and TRBJ1-5, with 12 bases aligning to TRBD1. The germline CDR1 and CDR2 sequences are MDHEN and SYDVKM. J was trimmed by 6 bases and V by 1 base; bases with no gene match: 4. The CDR3 sequence is 16 residues long. The CDR3 is CASSLLPGQGAQPQHF. CDR3 in DNA: TGTGCCAGCAGTTTATTACCGGGACAGGGGGCTCAGCCCCAGCATTTT. Variable domain in full (rest from reference TRBV28 and TRBJ1-5): DVKVTQSSRYLVKRTGEKVFLECVQDMDHENMFWYRQDPGLGLRLIYFSYDVKMKEKGDIPEGYSVSREKKERFSLILESASTNQTSMYLCASSLLPGQGAQPQHFGDGTRLSIL.

This clone was counted a single time. The gene calls are TRBV9 and TRBJ2-3; TRBD2 matches 8 bases. The CDR3 loop spans 15 amino acids. Germline-derived CDR1 and CDR2 are SGDLS and YYNGEE. Trimming took 3 bases from V and 5 from J; bases not matched to a gene: 8. Written as DNA, the CDR3 is TGTGCCAGCAGCGGCGGGACTAGTACCTTAGATACGCAGTATTTT. Translating gives CASSGGTSTLDTQYF. Looking up the rest from reference TRBV9 and TRBJ2-3 gives the full variable domain: DSGVTQTPKHLITATGQRVTLRCSPRSGDLSVYWYQQSLDQGLQFLIQYYNGEERAKGNILERFSAQQFPDLHSELNLSSLELGDSALYFCASSGGTSTLDTQYFGPGTRLTVL.

The chain employs TRBV30 and TRBJ1-3, with D perhaps matching TRBD1 (6 bases). Germline values: CDR1 GTSNPN, CDR2 SVGIG (reference sequence). Trimming removed 0 bases at V and 0 bases at J, with 18 bases between. The length of the CDR3 is 18 residues. CDR3 nucleotide sequence: TGTGCCTGGAGTGTAGTACGACCGGACAGCTTCTCTGGAAACACCATATATTTT. This translates into CAWSVVRPDSFSGNTIYF. Full variable domain (outside the CDR3, taken from reference TRBV30 and TRBJ1-3): SQTIHQWPATLVQPVGSPLSLECTVEGTSNPNLYWYRQAAGRGLQLLFYSVGIGQISSEVPQNLSASRPQDRQFILSSKKLLLSDSGFYLCAWSVVRPDSFSGNTIYFGEGSWLTVV.